A selection of T cell receptor beta chains follows, all from one sample in a study of T-cell reconstitution after alpha-beta-depleted transplantation in children. Each CDR3 protein gets one entry after TCRdb re-called the PCR reads with MiXCR. The table shows a few hundred thousand distinct CDR3 sequences, with approximately 10% occurring only once. Source: PBMCs from the stem cell graft donor, taken from the stem cell graft. Receptor source: a human donor who donated a stem cell graft to a child with acute lymphoblastic leukemia. CDR3s include the opening cysteine and the closing phenylalanine or tryptophan. Fields, in order: CDR3 protein, clone size, V gene, D gene. A D gene is named only where the DNA matches it firmly. Expanded clones are given a class, and other clones once, few, many or no size at all.

CASSFGDTSYGYTF	.	TRBV12-3/TRBV12-4	.
CASSRGTANNEKLFF	many	TRBV12-3/TRBV12-4	TRBD1
CSAGRSGMRETQYF	few	TRBV20-1	.
CASSDTKTWASGNTIYF	.	TRBV18	.
CASCWGQGSYEQYF	many	TRBV5-1	.
CASSLEWTSGELQETQYF	.	TRBV11-1	TRBD2
CSVEFVRQETYNEQFF	.	TRBV29-1	.
CASSFYRGGGYTF	many	TRBV5-1	TRBD1
CSVEKNRVSTEAFF	.	TRBV29-1	.
CSASSTGNTEAFF	many	TRBV29-1	.
CSATGGDYGYTF	.	TRBV20-1	TRBD1
CSARRDGSGRGYTF	few	TRBV20-1	.
CASRPGHTTGELFF	many	TRBV2	.
CASSRVRQTISYEQYF	few	TRBV5-1	.
CASSATRGGTEAFF	many	TRBV2	.
CASSPDLGTVSYNEQFF	many	TRBV7-9	.
CASSLRDDTEAFF	few	TRBV27	.
CASSPPGGLQETQYF	few	TRBV18	.
CASSQVGRLNTEAFF	.	TRBV4-3	.
CASSVGDFPYNEQFF	few	TRBV9	.
CASSLLPGDRNEQYF	.	TRBV27	.
CASSPGLAGSETQYF	.	TRBV7-9	TRBD2
CASSPPVGKDYGYTF	.	TRBV18	.
CASRSRTGWYETEAFF	few	TRBV12-3/TRBV12-4	TRBD1
CASSIDRSTDTQYF	.	TRBV19	.
CASSQEAPAVANRYNEQFF	.	TRBV4-1	.
CASSLFWGDGYTF	few	TRBV5-1	.
CASSYPGTEPYPETQYF	many	TRBV6-5	.
CASSLEGQGATEAFF	.	TRBV5-1	TRBD1
CASSPTGWDNEQFF	.	TRBV2	TRBD1
CASSRTGSNTEAFF	.	TRBV27	TRBD1
CASSGEGQRTDTQYF	few	TRBV7-2	TRBD1
CASSYTPKGTNTEAFF	few	TRBV6-5	.
CASSYGVGNQPQHF	.	TRBV6-5	.
CSAAGSNSYNEQFF	many	TRBV29-1	.
CASSPNQVTYEQYF	few	TRBV3-1	.
CASSQMDRSDEQYF	.	TRBV5-4	TRBD1
CASSYSRGPTDTQYF	.	TRBV10-1	.
CAWSSGSGNTIYF	.	TRBV30	.
CASSSKELTDRGTAGSASYNEQFF	few	TRBV7-1	TRBD1
CASSELGQYNTEAFF	.	TRBV2	TRBD1
CASSLGPRNPYEQYF	.	TRBV7-6	.
CSARDQRGPDTQYF	.	TRBV20-1	TRBD2
CASSLDRADTQYF	many	TRBV13	.
CASAQGDTQYF	many	TRBV25-1	.
CASSLGRGPSTDTQYF	.	TRBV5-1	.
CASTFYNEQFF	many	TRBV6-5	.
CASSRTGEVGGYTF	.	TRBV6-2/TRBV6-3	TRBD1
CASSELPAGDSYEQYF	many	TRBV5-1	TRBD2
CASSQDQTTSEQYF	many	TRBV4-2	TRBD2
CASSLEQNGYTF	.	TRBV5-1	.
CSAREGTRTYEQYF	.	TRBV20-1	.
CASSQGESETDTQYF	few	TRBV4-2	.
CASSFQDRGNTIYF	many	TRBV11-2	TRBD1